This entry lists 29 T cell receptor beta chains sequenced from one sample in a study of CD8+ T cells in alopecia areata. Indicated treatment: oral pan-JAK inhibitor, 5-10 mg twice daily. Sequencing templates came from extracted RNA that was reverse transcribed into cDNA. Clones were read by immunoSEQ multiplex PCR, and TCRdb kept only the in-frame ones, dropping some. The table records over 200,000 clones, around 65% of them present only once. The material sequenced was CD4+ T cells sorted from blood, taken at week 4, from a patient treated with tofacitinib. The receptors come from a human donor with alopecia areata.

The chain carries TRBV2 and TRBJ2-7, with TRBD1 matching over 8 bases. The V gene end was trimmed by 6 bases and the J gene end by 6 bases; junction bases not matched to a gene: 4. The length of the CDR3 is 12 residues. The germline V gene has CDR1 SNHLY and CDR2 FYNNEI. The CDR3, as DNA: TGTGCCAGCAGAGCCGACAGGGGCGAGCAGTACTTC. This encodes CASRADRGEQYF. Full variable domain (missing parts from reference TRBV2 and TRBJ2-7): EPEVTQTPSHQVTQMGQEVILRCVPISNHLYFYWYRQILGQKVEFLVSFYNNEISEKSEIFDDQFSVERPDGSNFTLKIRSTKLEDSAMYFCASRADRGEQYFGPGTRLTVT.

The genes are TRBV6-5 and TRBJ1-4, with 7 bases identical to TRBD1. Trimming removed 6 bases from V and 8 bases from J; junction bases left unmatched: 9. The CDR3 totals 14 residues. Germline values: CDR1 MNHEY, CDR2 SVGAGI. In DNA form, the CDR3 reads TGTGCCAGCAGCAGACAGGGTCTGGGGGAAAAACTGTTTTTT. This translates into CASSRQGLGEKLFF.

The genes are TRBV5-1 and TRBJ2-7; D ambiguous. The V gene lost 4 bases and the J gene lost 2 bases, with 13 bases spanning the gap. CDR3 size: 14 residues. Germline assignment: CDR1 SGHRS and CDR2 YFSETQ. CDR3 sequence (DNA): TGCGCCAGCAGCCTCCCGGGCCTCACCTACGAGCAGTACTTC. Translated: CASSLPGLTYEQYF.

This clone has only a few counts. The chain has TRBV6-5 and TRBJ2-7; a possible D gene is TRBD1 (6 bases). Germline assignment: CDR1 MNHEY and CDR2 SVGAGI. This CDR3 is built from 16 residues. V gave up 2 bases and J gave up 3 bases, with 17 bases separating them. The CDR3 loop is CASSYTDRTRNYEQYF. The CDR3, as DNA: TGTGCCAGCAGTTACACCGACAGGACGAGAAACTACGAGCAGTACTTC.

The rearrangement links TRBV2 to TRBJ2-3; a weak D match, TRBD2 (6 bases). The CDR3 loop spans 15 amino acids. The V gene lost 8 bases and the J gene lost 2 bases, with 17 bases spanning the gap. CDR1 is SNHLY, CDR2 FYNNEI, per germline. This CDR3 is CASGAEGHNTDTQYF. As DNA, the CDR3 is TGTGCCAGCGGTGCGGAGGGGCATAACACAGATACGCAGTATTTT.

This CDR3 reads CASSPGQANQAFF. The CDR3 nucleotides read TGTGCCAGCTCACCGGGACAAGCCAACCAAGCTTTCTTT. The chain is built from TRBV18 and TRBJ1-1; D perhaps matches TRBD1 (6 bases). The V end was cut by 3 bases, the J end by 9 bases, with 14 bases between. There are 13 residues in the CDR3. Germline V gives CDR1 KGHSH, CDR2 LQKENI. Supplemented by reference TRBV18 and TRBJ1-1, the full variable domain reads NAGVMQNPRHLVRRRGQEARLRCSPMKGHSHVYWYRQLPEEGLKFMVYLQKENIIDESGMPKERFSAEFPKEGPSILRIQQVVRGDSAAYFCASSPGQANQAFFGQGTRLTVV.

CDR3 residues: CASSSQGLGGYTF. The CDR3 region has the DNA TGTGCCAGCAGCTCCCAGGGGCTTGGTGGCTACACCTTC. The chain couples TRBV7-9 to TRBJ1-2; D perhaps matches TRBD1 (6 bases). This CDR3 contains 13 residues. V lost 4 bases and J 7 bases, leaving 13 bases between the germline ends. Germline V gene lookup returns CDR1 SEHNR and CDR2 FQNEAQ (reference sequence). The complete variable domain, with remaining parts taken from reference TRBV7-9 and TRBJ1-2, reads DTGVSQNPRHKITKRGQNVTFRCDPISEHNRLYWYRQTLGQGPEFLTYFQNEAQLEKSRLLSDRFSAERPKGSFSTLEIQRTEQGDSAMYLCASSSQGLGGYTFGSGTRLTVV.

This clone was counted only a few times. In DNA, the CDR3 is TGTGCCAGCAGTCCTCCCGCCGCCCCCCGTATTAATAACTATGGCTACACCTTC. Translated: CASSPPAAPRINNYGYTF. V gene TRBV5-4 combines with J gene TRBJ1-2; D uncertain. Germline CDR1 reads SGHNT; CDR2 reads YYREEE (reference sequence). Trimming took off 5 bases at V and 1 base at J, with 24 bases between the two ends. The CDR3 is made up of 18 amino acids.

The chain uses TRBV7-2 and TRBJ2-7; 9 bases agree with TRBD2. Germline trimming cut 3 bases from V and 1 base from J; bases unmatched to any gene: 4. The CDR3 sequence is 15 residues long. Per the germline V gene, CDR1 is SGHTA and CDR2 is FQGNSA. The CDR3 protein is CASSFSGLASYEQYF. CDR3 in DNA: TGTGCCAGCAGCTTCTCTGGACTAGCGTCCTACGAGCAGTACTTC.

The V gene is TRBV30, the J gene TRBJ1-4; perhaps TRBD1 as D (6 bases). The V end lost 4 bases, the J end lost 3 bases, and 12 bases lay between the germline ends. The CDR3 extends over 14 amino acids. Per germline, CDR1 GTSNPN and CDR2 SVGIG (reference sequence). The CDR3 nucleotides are TGTGCCTGGACCAGGACAGTTTCTAATGAAAAACTGTTTTTT. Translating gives CAWTRTVSNEKLFF.

CDR3 region: CASRSDGSYGYTF. In nucleotides, the CDR3 is TGTGCCAGCAGGTCGGACGGAAGCTATGGCTACACCTTC. The V and J genes are TRBV2 and TRBJ1-2, with no clear D. CDR1 is SNHLY and CDR2 is FYNNEI in the germline V gene. This CDR3 has 13 residues. Trimming cost V 6 bases and J 4 bases, with 12 bases left between them.

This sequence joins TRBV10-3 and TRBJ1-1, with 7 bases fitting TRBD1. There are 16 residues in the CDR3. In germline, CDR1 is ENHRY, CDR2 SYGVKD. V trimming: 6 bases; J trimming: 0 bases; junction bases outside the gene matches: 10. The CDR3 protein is CAIRAPGGRMNTEAFF. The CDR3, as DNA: TGTGCCATCAGGGCTCCAGGGGGAAGAATGAACACTGAAGCTTTCTTT.

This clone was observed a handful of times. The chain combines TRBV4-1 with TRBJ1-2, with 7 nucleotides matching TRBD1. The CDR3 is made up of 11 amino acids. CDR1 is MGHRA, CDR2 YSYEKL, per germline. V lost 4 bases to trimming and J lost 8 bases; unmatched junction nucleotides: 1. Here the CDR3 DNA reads TGCGCCAGCAGCCGGGACAGCGGCTACACCTTC. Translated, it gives CASSRDSGYTF.

CDR3 sequence: CASSLRVRGLGDTQYF. CDR3 in DNA: TGTGCCAGCAGCTTAAGGGTCAGGGGATTAGGAGATACGCAGTATTTT. The chain recombines TRBV7-2 with TRBJ2-3, with D possibly TRBD1 on 6 matching bases. Deletions cut 2 bases from V and 5 bases from J, with 17 bases between. This CDR3 is 16 amino acids long. Per germline, CDR1 SGHTA and CDR2 FQGNSA.

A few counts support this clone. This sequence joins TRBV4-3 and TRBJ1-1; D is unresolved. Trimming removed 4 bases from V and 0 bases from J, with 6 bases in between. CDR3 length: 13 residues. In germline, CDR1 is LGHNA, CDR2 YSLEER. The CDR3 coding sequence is TGCGCCAGCAGCCTCCAAGTGAACACTGAAGCTTTCTTT. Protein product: CASSLQVNTEAFF.

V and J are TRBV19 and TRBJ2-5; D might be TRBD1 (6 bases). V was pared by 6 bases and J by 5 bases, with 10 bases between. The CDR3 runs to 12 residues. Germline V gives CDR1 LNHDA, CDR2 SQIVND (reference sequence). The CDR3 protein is CASRAGEETQYF. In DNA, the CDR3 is TGTGCCAGTAGGGCAGGGGAGGAGACCCAGTACTTC.

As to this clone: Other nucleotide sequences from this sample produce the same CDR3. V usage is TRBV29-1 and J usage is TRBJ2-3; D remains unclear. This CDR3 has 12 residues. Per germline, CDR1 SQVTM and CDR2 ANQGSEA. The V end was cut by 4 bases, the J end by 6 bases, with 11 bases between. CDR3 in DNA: TGCAGCGTTGTGGTGGCAGCCGATACGCAGTATTTT. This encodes CSVVVAADTQYF.

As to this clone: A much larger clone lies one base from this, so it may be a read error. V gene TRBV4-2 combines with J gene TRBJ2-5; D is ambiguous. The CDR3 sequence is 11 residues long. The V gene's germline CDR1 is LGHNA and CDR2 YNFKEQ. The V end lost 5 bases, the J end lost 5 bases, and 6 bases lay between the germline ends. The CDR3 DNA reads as TGTGCCAGCAGCGTAGGGGAGACCCAGTACTTC. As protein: CASSVGETQYF.

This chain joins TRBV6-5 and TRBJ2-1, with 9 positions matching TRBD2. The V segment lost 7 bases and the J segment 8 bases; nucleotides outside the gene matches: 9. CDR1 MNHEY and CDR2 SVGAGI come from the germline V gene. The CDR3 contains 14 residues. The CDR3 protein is CASKAAGGPDEQFF. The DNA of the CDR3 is TGTGCCAGCAAGGCGGCGGGGGGGCCGGATGAGCAGTTCTTC.

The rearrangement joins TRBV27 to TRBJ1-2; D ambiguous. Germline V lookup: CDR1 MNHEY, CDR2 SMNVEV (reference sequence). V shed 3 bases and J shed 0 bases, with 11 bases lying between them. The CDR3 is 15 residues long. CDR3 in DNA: TGTGCCAGCAGTTTCTCCCTACCAGCTAACTATGGCTACACCTTC. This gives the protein CASSFSLPANYGYTF.

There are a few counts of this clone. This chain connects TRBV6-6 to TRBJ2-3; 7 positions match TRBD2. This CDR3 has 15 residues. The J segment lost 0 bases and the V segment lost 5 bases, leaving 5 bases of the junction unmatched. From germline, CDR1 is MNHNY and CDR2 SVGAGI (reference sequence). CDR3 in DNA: TGTGCCAGCAGTCGGGACTACGGCAGCACAGATACGCAGTATTTT. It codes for CASSRDYGSTDTQYF.

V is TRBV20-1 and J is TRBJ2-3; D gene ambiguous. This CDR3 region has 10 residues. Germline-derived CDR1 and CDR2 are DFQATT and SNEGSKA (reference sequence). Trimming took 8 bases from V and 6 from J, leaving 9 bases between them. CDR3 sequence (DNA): TGCAGTCCGCAACTTGATACGCAGTATTTT. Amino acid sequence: CSPQLDTQYF.

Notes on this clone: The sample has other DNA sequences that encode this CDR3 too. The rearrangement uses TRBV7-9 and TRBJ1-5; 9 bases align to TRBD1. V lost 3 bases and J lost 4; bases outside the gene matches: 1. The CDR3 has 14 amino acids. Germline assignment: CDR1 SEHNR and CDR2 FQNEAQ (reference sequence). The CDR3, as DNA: TGTGCCAGCAGCTTGGGGACAGGGAATCAGCCCCAGCATTTT. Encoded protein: CASSLGTGNQPQHF.

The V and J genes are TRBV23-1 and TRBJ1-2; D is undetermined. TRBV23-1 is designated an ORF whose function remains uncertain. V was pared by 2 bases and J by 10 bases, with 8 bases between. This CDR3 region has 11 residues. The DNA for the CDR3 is TGCGCCAGCAGTCAAATAGCGGACTACACCTTC. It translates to CASSQIADYTF.

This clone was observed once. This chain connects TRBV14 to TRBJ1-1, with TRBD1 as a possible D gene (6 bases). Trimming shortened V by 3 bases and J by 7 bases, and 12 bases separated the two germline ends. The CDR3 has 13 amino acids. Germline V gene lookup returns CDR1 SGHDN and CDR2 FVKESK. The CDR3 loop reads CASSHTNRVEAFF. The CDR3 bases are TGTGCCAGCAGCCATACAAACAGGGTTGAAGCTTTCTTT.

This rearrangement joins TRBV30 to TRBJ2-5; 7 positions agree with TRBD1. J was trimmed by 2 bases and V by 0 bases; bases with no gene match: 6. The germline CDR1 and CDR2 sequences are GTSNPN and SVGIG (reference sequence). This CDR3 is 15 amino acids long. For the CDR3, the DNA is TGTGCCTGGAGTGTGAAGGGGGCTGGACAAGAGACCCAGTACTTC. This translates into CAWSVKGAGQETQYF. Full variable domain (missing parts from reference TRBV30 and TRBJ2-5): SQTIHQWPATLVQPVGSPLSLECTVEGTSNPNLYWYRQAAGRGLQLLFYSVGIGQISSEVPQNLSASRPQDRQFILSSKKLLLSDSGFYLCAWSVKGAGQETQYFGPGTRLLVL.

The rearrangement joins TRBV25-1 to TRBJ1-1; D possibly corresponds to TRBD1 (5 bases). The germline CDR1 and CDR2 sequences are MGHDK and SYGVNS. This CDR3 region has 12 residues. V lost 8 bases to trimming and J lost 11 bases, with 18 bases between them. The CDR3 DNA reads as TGTGCCAGCCGCGATGTGGGGGAGGCTGCTTTCTTT. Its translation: CASRDVGEAAFF. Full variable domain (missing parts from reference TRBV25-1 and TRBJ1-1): EADIYQTPRYLVIGTGKKITLECSQTMGHDKMYWYQQDPGMELHLIHYSYGVNSTEKGDLSSESTVSRIRTEHFPLTLESARPSHTSQYLCASRDVGEAAFFGQGTRLTVV.

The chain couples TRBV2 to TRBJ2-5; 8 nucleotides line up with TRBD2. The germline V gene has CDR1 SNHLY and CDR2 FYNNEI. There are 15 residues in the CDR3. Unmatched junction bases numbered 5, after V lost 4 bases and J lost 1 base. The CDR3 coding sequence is TGTGCCAGCAGTGGACTAGCGAATGGCCAAGAGACCCAGTACTTC. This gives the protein CASSGLANGQETQYF.

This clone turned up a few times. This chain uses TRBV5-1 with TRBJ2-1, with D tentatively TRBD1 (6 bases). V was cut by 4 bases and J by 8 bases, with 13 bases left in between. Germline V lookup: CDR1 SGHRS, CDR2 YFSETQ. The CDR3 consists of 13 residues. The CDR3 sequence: CASSGLPGDEQFF. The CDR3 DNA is TGCGCCAGCAGCGGCCTCCCAGGGGATGAGCAGTTCTTC.